Following are 23 T cell receptor beta chains from one sample sequenced in a study of Ad26.COV2.S vaccination and SARS-CoV-2 variants. Treatment of the sample: 15 to 20 received Ad26.COV2.S at low or high dose, single or two shots; 5 received placebo; per-sample allocation not given. Samples came from day 63 after the first vaccine or placebo injection. Measured with immunoSEQ multiplex PCR; TCRdb has only the in-frame clones, and not every one. Among approximately 450,000 clones, approximately 90% were seen once, and the ten largest hold 12%. This specimen consisted of peripheral blood, obtained in a trial of Ad26.COV2.S vaccine versus placebo. These receptors all stem from a person between 18 and 60 years old who received the Ad26.COV2.S COVID-19 vaccine or a placebo.

This chain connects TRBV25-1 to TRBJ1-6; D not certain. Trimming removed 1 base from V and 8 bases from J, with 15 bases in between. Looked up from germline, CDR1 is MGHDK and CDR2 is SYGVNS. CDR3 length equals 16 residues. DNA for the CDR3: TGTGCCAGCAGTGAATCGGGAGGGCTTGGTGATTCACCCCTCCACTTT. It codes for CASSESGGLGDSPLHF. Together with reference TRBV25-1 and TRBJ1-6, the CDR3 gives the full variable domain: EADIYQTPRYLVIGTGKKITLECSQTMGHDKMYWYQQDPGMELHLIHYSYGVNSTEKGDLSSESTVSRIRTEHFPLTLESARPSHTSQYLCASSESGGLGDSPLHFGNGTRLTVT.

The chain links TRBV10-3 to TRBJ2-5; tentatively, D is TRBD2 (6 bases). This CDR3 is 15 amino acids long. Germline CDR1 and CDR2: ENHRY and SYGVKD. V was pared by 3 bases and J by 2 bases, with 13 bases between. This CDR3 is CAISDMEGAQETQYF. The DNA for the CDR3 is TGTGCCATCAGTGACATGGAGGGAGCACAAGAGACCCAGTACTTC.

The chain joins TRBV5-8 to TRBJ1-2; D not certain. The V and J ends lost 0 bases and 1 base respectively, with 1 base between them. The CDR3 is 12 amino acids. Germline CDR1 reads SGHTS; CDR2 reads YDEGEE. In DNA form, the CDR3 reads TGTGCCAGCAGCTTGGTTAACTATGGCTACACCTTC. The encoded protein is CASSLVNYGYTF.

CDR3 in amino acids: CASSLVGSPSYEQYF. The CDR3 region has the DNA TGTGCCAGCAGCTTAGTCGGGAGCCCCAGCTACGAGCAGTACTTC. This chain uses TRBV11-2 with TRBJ2-7, with a weak D call TRBD2 (6 bases). Trimming left V 1 base short and J 3 bases short, with 13 bases between. This CDR3 region has 15 residues. Looked up from germline, CDR1 is SGHAT and CDR2 is FQNNGV.

This chain uses TRBV27 with TRBJ2-7, with 7 bases fitting TRBD1. V lost 5 bases, J lost 1 base, and 8 bases stayed unmatched. This CDR3 has 15 residues. Per the germline V gene, CDR1 is MNHEY and CDR2 is SMNVEV (reference sequence). Here the CDR3 reads CASSPRTTGSYEQYF. The CDR3 DNA follows: TGTGCCAGCAGTCCCCGCACGACAGGGTCCTACGAGCAGTACTTC.

The J gene is TRBJ2-6, the V gene TRBV25-1; D uncertain. V was cut by 6 bases and J by 4 bases, with 7 bases left in between. The CDR3 spans 13 residues. Germline V gene lookup returns CDR1 MGHDK and CDR2 SYGVNS. The chain's CDR3 is CASSRSGANVLTF. The CDR3 coding sequence is TGTGCCAGCAGCAGGTCGGGGGCCAACGTCCTGACTTTC. The variable domain in full, with the rest retrieved from reference TRBV25-1 and TRBJ2-6, is EADIYQTPRYLVIGTGKKITLECSQTMGHDKMYWYQQDPGMELHLIHYSYGVNSTEKGDLSSESTVSRIRTEHFPLTLESARPSHTSQYLCASSRSGANVLTFGAGSRLTVL.

The V call is TRBV5-6, the J call TRBJ1-1; D is uncertain. From germline, CDR1 is SGHDT and CDR2 YYEEEE. The CDR3 loop spans 15 amino acids. Between the trimmed V and J ends, which lost 0 bases and 1 base, there was a span of 10 bases. The CDR3 coding sequence is TGTGCCAGCAGCTTGGTGGCGGCGAGGAACACTGAAGCTTTCTTT. It translates to CASSLVAARNTEAFF.

The genes are TRBV6-1 and TRBJ1-4; the D gene is possibly TRBD1 (5 bases). Looked up from germline, CDR1 is MNHNS and CDR2 is SASEGT. V lost 2 bases, J lost 6 bases, and 13 bases lay in between. CDR3 size: 15 residues. CDR3: CASSEWGIRDEKLFF. The CDR3 DNA follows: TGTGCCAGCAGTGAATGGGGGATCAGGGATGAAAAACTGTTTTTT.

This clone was detected only a few times. CDR3 in amino acids: CASSNKDSNSYEQYF. In DNA, the CDR3 is TGCGCCAGCAGTAATAAGGACAGTAACTCCTACGAGCAGTACTTC. The chain combines TRBV10-1 with TRBJ2-7; D may be TRBD1 (6 bases). V gave up 5 bases and J gave up 0 bases, with 14 bases separating them. CDR1 WNHNN and CDR2 SYGVQD come from the germline V gene (reference sequence). The CDR3 totals 15 residues.

The table lists this clone with a count of one. The V and J genes are TRBV7-9 and TRBJ2-2, with D possibly being TRBD2 (5 bases). The V and J ends lost 1 base and 7 bases respectively, with 7 bases between them. The germline CDR1 and CDR2 sequences are SEHNR and FQNEAQ (reference sequence). The CDR3 extends over 13 amino acids. The CDR3 protein is CASSLGDYGELFF. CDR3 bases: TGTGCCAGCAGCTTAGGAGACTACGGGGAGCTGTTTTTT. The full variable domain, in which reference TRBV7-9 and TRBJ2-2 provide the parts outside the CDR3, is DTGVSQNPRHKITKRGQNVTFRCDPISEHNRLYWYRQTLGQGPEFLTYFQNEAQLEKSRLLSDRFSAERPKGSFSTLEIQRTEQGDSAMYLCASSLGDYGELFFGEGSRLTVL.

This clone is a singleton in its sample. The rearrangement links TRBV29-1 to TRBJ2-1, with D possibly TRBD1 on 5 matching bases. Germline assignment: CDR1 SQVTM and CDR2 ANQGSEA. The V end lost 4 bases, the J end lost 7 bases, and 17 bases lay between the germline ends. This CDR3 has 14 amino acids. The CDR3 sequence: CSVARQGMGNEQFF. DNA of the CDR3: TGCAGCGTTGCGCGGCAGGGAATGGGGAATGAGCAGTTCTTC.

The chain carries TRBV3-1 (or the pseudogene TRBV3-2) and TRBJ1-2, with D perhaps matching TRBD1 (6 bases). Per germline, CDR1 LGHDT and CDR2 YNNKEL (reference sequence). V was cut by 1 base and J by 7 bases, with 13 bases left in between. CDR3 length: 14 amino acids. CDR3 in amino acids: CASSQGRGGPGYTF. In nucleotides, the CDR3 is TGTGCCAGCAGCCAAGGCCGTGGGGGCCCTGGCTACACCTTC.

The chain recombines TRBV15 with TRBJ2-1; no firm D call. Germline-derived CDR1 and CDR2 are LNHNV and YYDKDF (reference sequence). Trimming removed 0 bases from V and 7 bases from J, with 7 bases in between. The CDR3 extends over 13 amino acids. In nucleotides, the CDR3 is TGTGCCACCAGCAGAGAGATGCAAAATGAGCAGTTCTTC. This sequence encodes CATSREMQNEQFF.

This clone was seen a single time. The chain couples TRBV9 to TRBJ2-3, with no clear D. This CDR3 is 15 amino acids long. V was pared by 3 bases and J by 4 bases, with 15 bases between. Looked up from germline, CDR1 is SGDLS and CDR2 is YYNGEE. In DNA, the CDR3 is TGTGCCAGCAGCGGTGACTCCTACGGCGCAGATACGCAGTATTTT. Translated, it gives CASSGDSYGADTQYF.

The chain combines TRBV5-4 with TRBJ1-2, with no clear D. Per germline, CDR1 SGHNT and CDR2 YYREEE (reference sequence). CDR3 length equals 11 residues. Deletions cut 5 bases from V and 7 bases from J, with 9 bases between. This CDR3 is CASSSTGGYTF. CDR3 DNA sequence: TGTGCCAGCAGTTCTACGGGTGGCTACACCTTC.

This chain links TRBV10-3 with TRBJ2-7; 8 nucleotides match TRBD1. CDR3 length: 16 residues. CDR1 is ENHRY, CDR2 SYGVKD, per germline. With V trimmed by 3 bases and J by 0 bases, 7 bases remained unmatched. CDR3 nucleotides: TGTGCCATCAGTGACGACGGACAGGGAAGCTCCTACGAGCAGTACTTC. It yields the protein CAISDDGQGSSYEQYF.

V usage is TRBV7-8 and J usage is TRBJ1-5; unclear D gene. The CDR3 sequence is 13 residues long. Germline V gene data show CDR1 as SGHVS and CDR2 as FQNEAQ. The germline V and J ends were trimmed by 5 bases and 5 bases, with 10 bases remaining between them. The CDR3 is CASSLIGDQPQHF. The CDR3 DNA reads TGTGCCAGCAGCCTTATAGGCGATCAGCCCCAGCATTTT. Combining the CDR3 with reference TRBV7-8 and TRBJ1-5 gives the whole variable domain GAGVSQSPRYKVAKRGQDVALRCDPISGHVSLFWYQQALGQGPEFLTYFQNEAQLDKSGLPSDRFFAERPEGSVSTLKIQRTQQEDSAVYLCASSLIGDQPQHFGDGTRLSIL.

J is TRBJ2-1 and V is TRBV12-3 or TRBV12-4; 8 nucleotides match TRBD1. V lost 4 bases, J lost 8 bases, and 4 bases stayed unmatched. CDR3 length: 13 amino acids. CDR3 nucleotides: TGTGCCAGCAGTTCGACAGGGGTCGATGAGCAGTTCTTC. Translation gives CASSSTGVDEQFF.

This chain joins TRBV7-9 and TRBJ2-2; the D gene could be TRBD1 or TRBD2 (5 bases each). Trimming stripped 1 base from V and 7 bases from J, with 10 bases between. The germline V gene encodes CDR1 SEHNR and CDR2 FQNEAQ (reference sequence). This CDR3 spans 14 amino acids. The CDR3 DNA follows: TGTGCCAGCAGCTTAGTTGAGGGGTTCGGGGAGCTGTTTTTT. It translates to CASSLVEGFGELFF.

The count of this clone is one. The V and J genes are TRBV29-1 and TRBJ1-1; D unclear. Germline CDR1 and CDR2: SQVTM and ANQGSEA. CDR3 size: 13 residues. V lost 5 bases and J lost 6, with 16 bases in between. CDR3 coding DNA: TGCAGCGTTTCACATACTAGTGGGGCTGAAGCTTTCTTT. It translates to CSVSHTSGAEAFF.

The rearrangement links TRBV6-1 to TRBJ2-2; 7 bases are a match to TRBD2. Germline CDR1 and CDR2: MNHNS and SASEGT. The CDR3 extends over 16 amino acids. Losses at the gene ends were 3 bases for V and 1 base for J; bases not matched to a gene: 5. CDR3 bases: TGTGCCAGCAGTGAGTTGATAGCGGGGAACACCGGGGAGCTGTTTTTT. It is translated as CASSELIAGNTGELFF.

J is TRBJ2-2 and V is TRBV18, with 7 nucleotides matching TRBD1. The CDR3 loop spans 16 amino acids. V gave up 0 bases and J gave up 5 bases; unmatched junction bases: 6. The germline gives CDR1 KGHSH, CDR2 LQKENI. CDR3 in amino acids: CASSPPATGRTGELFF. The CDR3 DNA sequence: TGTGCCAGCTCACCACCGGCGACAGGGCGGACCGGGGAGCTGTTTTTT.

This clone was recorded only once. The chain recombines TRBV15 with TRBJ1-5, with D tentatively TRBD1 (6 bases). CDR3 length equals 15 residues. CDR1 and CDR2 (germline): LNHNV, YYDKDF (reference sequence). V was trimmed by 0 bases and J by 4 bases, leaving 10 bases between them. This CDR3 is CATSREQGTNQPQHF. The CDR3 nucleotides read TGTGCCACCAGCAGAGAACAGGGAACGAATCAGCCCCAGCATTTT.